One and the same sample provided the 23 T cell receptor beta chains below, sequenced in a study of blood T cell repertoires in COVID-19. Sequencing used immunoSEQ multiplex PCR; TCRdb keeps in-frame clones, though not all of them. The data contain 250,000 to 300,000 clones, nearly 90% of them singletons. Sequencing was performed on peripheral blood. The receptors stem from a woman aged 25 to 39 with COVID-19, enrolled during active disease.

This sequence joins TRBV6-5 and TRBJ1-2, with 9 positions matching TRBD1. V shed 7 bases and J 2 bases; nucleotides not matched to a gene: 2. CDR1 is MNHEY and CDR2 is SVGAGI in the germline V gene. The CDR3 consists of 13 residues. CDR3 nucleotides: TGTGCCAGCACCGGGACAGGGAACTATGGCTACACCTTC. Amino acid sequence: CASTGTGNYGYTF.

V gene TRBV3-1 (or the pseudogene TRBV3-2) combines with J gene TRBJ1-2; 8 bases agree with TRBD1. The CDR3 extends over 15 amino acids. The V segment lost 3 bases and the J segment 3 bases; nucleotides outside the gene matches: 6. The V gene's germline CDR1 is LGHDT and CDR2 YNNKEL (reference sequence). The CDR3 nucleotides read TGTGCCAGCAGCCAGCTAGGACAGGGTGACTATGGCTACACCTTC. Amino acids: CASSQLGQGDYGYTF.

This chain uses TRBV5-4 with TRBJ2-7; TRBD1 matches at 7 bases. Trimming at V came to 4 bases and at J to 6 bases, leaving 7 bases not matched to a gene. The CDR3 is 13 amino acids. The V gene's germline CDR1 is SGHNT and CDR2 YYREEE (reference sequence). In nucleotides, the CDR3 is TGTGCCAGCAGCCGGGACAGCCAGGGCGAGCAGTACTTC. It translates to CASSRDSQGEQYF.

This CDR3 is CASGDRVTYEQYF. The CDR3 region has the DNA TGTGCCAGCGGGGACAGGGTGACCTACGAGCAGTACTTC. The rearrangement uses TRBV12-3 or TRBV12-4 and TRBJ2-7, with TRBD1 matching 9 bases. Trimming took 8 bases from V and 2 from J; bases not matched to a gene: 4. The CDR3 is made up of 13 amino acids.

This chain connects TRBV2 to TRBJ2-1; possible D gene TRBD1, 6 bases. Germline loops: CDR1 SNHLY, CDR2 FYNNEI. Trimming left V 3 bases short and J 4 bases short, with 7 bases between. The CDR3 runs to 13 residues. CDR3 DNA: TGTGCCAGCAGTGACGACAGGTACAATGAGCAGTTCTTC. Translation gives CASSDDRYNEQFF.

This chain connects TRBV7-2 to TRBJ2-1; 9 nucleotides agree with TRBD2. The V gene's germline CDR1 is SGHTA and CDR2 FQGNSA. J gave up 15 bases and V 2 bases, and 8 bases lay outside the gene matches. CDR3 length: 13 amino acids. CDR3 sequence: CASSLQRGAAMFF. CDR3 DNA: TGTGCCAGCAGCTTACAGCGGGGGGCCGCAATGTTCTTC.

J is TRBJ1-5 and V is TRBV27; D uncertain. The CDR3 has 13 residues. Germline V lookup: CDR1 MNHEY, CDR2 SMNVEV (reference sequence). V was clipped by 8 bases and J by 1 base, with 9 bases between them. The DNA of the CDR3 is TGTGCCAGCCCACAGTGGAGCAATCAGCCCCAGCATTTT. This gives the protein CASPQWSNQPQHF.

The CDR3 bases are TGTGCCAGCAGCCAAGACTACGCCTTCGGGAATGAGCAGTACTTC. This gives the protein CASSQDYAFGNEQYF. V gene TRBV4-2 combines with J gene TRBJ2-7, with D perhaps TRBD2 (5 bases). This CDR3 is built from 15 residues. Germline CDR1 is LGHNA and CDR2 is YNFKEQ. Trimming took 0 bases from V and 7 from J, leaving 16 bases between them.

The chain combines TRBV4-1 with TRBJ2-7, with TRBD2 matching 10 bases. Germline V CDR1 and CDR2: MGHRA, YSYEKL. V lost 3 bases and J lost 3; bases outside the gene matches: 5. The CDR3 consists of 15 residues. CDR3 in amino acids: CASSQSTSGDYEQYF. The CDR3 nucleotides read TGCGCCAGCAGCCAGAGTACTAGCGGGGACTACGAGCAGTACTTC.

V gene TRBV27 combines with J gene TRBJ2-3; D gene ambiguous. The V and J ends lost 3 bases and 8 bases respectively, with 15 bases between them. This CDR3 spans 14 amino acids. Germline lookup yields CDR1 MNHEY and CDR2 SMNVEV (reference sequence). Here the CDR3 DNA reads TGTGCCAGCAGTTTCGCTACAGCCCCAGGTACGCAGTATTTT. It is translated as CASSFATAPGTQYF.

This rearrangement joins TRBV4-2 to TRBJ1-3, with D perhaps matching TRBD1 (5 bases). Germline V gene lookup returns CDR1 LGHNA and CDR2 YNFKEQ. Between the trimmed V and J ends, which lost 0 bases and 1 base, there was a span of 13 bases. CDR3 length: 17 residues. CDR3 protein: CASSQDFLGGSGNTIYF. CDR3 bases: TGTGCCAGCAGCCAAGATTTCCTCGGGGGTTCTGGAAACACCATATATTTT.

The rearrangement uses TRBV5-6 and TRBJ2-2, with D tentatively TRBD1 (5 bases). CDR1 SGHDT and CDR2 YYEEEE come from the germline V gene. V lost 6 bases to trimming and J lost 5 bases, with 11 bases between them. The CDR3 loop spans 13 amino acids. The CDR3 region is CASTYSGTGELFF. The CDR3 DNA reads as TGTGCCAGCACCTATTCAGGGACCGGGGAGCTGTTTTTT.

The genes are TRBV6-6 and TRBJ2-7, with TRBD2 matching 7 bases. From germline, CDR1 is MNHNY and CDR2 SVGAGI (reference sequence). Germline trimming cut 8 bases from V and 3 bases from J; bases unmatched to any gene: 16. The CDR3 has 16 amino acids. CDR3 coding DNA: TGTGCCAGCGGGTTTCAACCTGGGACTACCGACTACGAGCAGTACTTC. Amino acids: CASGFQPGTTDYEQYF.

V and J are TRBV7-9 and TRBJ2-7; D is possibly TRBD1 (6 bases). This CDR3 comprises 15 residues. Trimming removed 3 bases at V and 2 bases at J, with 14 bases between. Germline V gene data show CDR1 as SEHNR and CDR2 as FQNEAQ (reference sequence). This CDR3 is CASSFPGRGTYEQYF. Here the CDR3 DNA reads TGTGCCAGCAGCTTCCCCGGCAGGGGCACCTACGAGCAGTACTTC. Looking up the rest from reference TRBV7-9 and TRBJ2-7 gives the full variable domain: DTGVSQNPRHKITKRGQNVTFRCDPISEHNRLYWYRQTLGQGPEFLTYFQNEAQLEKSRLLSDRFSAERPKGSFSTLEIQRTEQGDSAMYLCASSFPGRGTYEQYFGPGTRLTVT.

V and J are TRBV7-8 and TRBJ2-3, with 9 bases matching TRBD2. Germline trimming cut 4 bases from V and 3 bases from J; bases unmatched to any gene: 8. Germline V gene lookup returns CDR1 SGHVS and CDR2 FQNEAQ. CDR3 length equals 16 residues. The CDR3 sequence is CASSSLAGGVTDTQYF. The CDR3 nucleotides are TGTGCCAGCAGCTCACTGGCGGGGGGGGTAACAGATACGCAGTATTTT.

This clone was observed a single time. CDR3 sequence reads: CASSRGWGLDTEAFF. DNA for the CDR3: TGTGCCAGTAGTCGGGGCTGGGGGCTCGACACTGAAGCTTTCTTT. The V gene is TRBV19, the J gene TRBJ1-1, with D possibly being TRBD1 (6 bases). This CDR3 is 15 amino acids long. Between the trimmed V and J ends, which lost 5 bases and 3 bases, there was a span of 16 bases. Germline assignment: CDR1 LNHDA and CDR2 SQIVND (reference sequence).

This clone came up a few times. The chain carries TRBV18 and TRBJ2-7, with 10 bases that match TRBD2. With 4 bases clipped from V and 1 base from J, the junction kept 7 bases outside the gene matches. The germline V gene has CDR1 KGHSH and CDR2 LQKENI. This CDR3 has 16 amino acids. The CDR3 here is CASSLRQRGGSYEQYF. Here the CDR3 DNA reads TGTGCCAGCTCACTGAGACAGCGGGGGGGGTCCTACGAGCAGTACTTC.

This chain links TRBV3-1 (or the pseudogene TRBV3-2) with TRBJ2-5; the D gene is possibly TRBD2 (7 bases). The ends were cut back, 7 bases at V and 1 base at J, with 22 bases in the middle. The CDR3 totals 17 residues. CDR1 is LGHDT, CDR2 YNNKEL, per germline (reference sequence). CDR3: CASKGGYGEGIQETQYF. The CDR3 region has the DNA TGTGCCAGCAAGGGGGGTTACGGGGAGGGGATCCAAGAGACCCAGTACTTC.

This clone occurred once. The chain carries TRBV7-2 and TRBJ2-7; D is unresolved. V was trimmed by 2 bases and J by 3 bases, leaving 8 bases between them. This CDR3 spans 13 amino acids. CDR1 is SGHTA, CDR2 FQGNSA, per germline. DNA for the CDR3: TGTGCCAGCAGCTTATCGGAGAACTACGAGCAGTACTTC. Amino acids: CASSLSENYEQYF.

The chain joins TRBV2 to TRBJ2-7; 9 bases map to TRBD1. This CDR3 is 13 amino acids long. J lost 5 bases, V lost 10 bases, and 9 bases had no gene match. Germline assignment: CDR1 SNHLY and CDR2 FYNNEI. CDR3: CAIPRDRVHEQYF. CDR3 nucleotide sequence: TGTGCCATACCCCGGGACAGGGTCCACGAGCAGTACTTC.

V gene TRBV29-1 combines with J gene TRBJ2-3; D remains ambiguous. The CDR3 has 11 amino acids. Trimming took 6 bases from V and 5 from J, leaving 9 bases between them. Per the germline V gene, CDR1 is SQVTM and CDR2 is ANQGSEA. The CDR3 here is CSVLTLDTQYF. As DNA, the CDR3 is TGCAGCGTACTTACCTTAGATACGCAGTATTTT.

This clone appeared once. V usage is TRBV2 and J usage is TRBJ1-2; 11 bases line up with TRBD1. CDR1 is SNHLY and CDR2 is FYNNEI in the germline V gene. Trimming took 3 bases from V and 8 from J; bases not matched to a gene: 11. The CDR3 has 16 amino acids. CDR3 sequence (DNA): TGTGCCAGCAGTGACCCGATTGGACAGGGGGCCGGGGGCTACACCTTC. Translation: CASSDPIGQGAGGYTF.

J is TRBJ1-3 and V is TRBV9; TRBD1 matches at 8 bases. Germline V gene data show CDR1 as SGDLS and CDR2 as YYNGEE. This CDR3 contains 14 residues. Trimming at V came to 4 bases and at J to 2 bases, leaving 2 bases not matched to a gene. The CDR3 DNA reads TGTGCCAGCAGCCAGACAGGGGCTGGAAACACCATATATTTT. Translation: CASSQTGAGNTIYF.